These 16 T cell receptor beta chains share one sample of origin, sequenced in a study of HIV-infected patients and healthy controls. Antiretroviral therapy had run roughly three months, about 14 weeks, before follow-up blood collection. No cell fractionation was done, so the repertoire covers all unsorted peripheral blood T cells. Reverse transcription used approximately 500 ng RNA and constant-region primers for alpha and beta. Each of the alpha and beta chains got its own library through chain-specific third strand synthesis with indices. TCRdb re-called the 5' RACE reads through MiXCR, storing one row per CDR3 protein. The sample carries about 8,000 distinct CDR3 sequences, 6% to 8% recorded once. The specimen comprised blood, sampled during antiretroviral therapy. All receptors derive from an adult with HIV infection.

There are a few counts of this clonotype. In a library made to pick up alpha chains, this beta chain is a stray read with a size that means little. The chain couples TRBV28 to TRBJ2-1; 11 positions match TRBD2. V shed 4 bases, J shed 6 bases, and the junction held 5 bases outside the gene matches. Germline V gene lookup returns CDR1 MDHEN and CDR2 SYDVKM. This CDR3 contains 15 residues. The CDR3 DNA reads TGTGCCAGCAGTTCCGGGACTAGCGGTTCCAATGAGCAGTTCTTC. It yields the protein CASSSGTSGSNEQFF.

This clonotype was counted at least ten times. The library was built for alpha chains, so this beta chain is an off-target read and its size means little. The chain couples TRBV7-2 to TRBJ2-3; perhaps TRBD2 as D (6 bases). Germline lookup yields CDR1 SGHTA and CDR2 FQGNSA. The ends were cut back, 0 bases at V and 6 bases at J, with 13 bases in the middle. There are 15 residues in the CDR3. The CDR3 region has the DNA TGTGCCAGCAGCTTAGCGCGGCGGAGGGAGGATACGCAGTATTTT. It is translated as CASSLARRREDTQYF.

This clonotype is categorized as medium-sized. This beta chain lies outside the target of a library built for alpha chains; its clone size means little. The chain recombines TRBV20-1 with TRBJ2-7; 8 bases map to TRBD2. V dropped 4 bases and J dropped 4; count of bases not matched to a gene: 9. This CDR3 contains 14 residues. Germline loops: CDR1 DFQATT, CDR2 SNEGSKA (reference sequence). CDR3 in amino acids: CSATSSGGRYEQYF. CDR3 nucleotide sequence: TGCAGTGCTACAAGTTCTGGCGGGAGGTACGAGCAGTACTTC.

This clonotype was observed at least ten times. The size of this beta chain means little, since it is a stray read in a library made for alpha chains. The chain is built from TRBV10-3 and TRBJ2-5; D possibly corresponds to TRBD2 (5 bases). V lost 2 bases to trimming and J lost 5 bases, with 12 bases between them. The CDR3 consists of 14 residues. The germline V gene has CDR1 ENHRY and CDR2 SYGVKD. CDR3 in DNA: TGTGCCATCAGTGAGCCGACACTAGTGGAGACCCAGTACTTC. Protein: CAISEPTLVETQYF.

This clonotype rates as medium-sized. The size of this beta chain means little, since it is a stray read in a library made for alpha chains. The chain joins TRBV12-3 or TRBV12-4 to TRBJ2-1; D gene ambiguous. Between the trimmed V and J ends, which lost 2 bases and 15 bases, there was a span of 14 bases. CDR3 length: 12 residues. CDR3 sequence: CASSLFQSESFF. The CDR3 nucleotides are TGTGCCAGCAGTTTATTCCAGTCCGAATCGTTCTTC.

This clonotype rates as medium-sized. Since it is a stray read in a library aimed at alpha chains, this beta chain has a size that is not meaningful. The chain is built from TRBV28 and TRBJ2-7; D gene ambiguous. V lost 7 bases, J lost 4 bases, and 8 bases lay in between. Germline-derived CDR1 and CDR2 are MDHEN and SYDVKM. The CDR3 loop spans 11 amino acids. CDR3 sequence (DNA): TGTGCCAGCAATTTGGGGTACGAGCAGTACTTC. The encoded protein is CASNLGYEQYF. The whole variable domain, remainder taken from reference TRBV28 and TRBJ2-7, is DVKVTQSSRYLVKRTGEKVFLECVQDMDHENMFWYRQDPGLGLRLIYFSYDVKMKEKGDIPEGYSVSREKKERFSLILESASTNQTSMYLCASNLGYEQYFGPGTRLTVT.

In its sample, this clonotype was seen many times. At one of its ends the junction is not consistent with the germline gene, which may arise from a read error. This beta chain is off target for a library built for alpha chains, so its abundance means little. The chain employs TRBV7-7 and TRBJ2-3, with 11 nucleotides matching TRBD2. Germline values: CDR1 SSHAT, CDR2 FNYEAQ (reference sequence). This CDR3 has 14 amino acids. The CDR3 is CASSPGLAGDTQYF. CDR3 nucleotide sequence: TGTGCTAGCAGCCCCGGACTAGCGGGAGATACGCAGTATTTT.

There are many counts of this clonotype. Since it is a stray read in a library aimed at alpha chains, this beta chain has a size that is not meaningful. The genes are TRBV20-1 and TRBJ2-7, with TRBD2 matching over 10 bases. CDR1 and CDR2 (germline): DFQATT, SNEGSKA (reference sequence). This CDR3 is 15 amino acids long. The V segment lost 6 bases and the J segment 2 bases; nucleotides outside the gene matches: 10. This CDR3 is CSALLLAGVTYEQYF. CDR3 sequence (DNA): TGCAGTGCCCTCCTCCTAGCGGGAGTGACCTACGAGCAGTACTTC.

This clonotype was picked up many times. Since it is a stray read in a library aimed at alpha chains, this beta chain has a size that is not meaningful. The chain's CDR3 is CAIWSPSGGSDTQYF. CDR3 sequence (DNA): TGTGCCATCTGGTCCCCTAGCGGGGGGTCAGATACGCAGTATTTT. This rearrangement joins TRBV10-3 to TRBJ2-3, with 11 bases matching TRBD2. The J segment lost 4 bases and the V segment lost 8 bases, leaving 8 bases of the junction unmatched. Per the germline V gene, CDR1 is ENHRY and CDR2 is SYGVKD. There are 15 residues in the CDR3.

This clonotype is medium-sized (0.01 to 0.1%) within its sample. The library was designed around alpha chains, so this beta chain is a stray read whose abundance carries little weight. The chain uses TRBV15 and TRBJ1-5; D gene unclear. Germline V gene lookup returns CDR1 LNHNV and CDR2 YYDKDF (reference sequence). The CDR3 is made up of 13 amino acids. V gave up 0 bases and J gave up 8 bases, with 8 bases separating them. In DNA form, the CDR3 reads TGTGCCACCAGCAGAGAGGGCGGAGAGCCCCAGCATTTT. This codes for CATSREGGEPQHF.

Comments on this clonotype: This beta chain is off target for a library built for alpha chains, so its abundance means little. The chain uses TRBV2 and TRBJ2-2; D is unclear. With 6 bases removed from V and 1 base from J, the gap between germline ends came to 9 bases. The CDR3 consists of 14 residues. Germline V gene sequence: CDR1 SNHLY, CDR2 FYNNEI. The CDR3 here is CASRGNVNTGELFF. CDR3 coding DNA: TGTGCCAGCAGAGGAAATGTGAACACCGGGGAGCTGTTTTTT.

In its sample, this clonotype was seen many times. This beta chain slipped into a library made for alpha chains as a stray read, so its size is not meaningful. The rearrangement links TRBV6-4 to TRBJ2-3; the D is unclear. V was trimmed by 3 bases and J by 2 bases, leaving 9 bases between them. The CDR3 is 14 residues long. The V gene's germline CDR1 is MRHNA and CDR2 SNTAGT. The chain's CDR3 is CASSEDGHTDTQYF. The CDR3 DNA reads TGTGCCAGCAGTGAGGATGGCCACACAGATACGCAGTATTTT.

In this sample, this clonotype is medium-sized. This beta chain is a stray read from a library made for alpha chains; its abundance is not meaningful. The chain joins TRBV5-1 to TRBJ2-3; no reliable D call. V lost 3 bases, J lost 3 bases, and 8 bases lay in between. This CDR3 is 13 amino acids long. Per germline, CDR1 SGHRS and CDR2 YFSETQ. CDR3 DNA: TGCGCCAGCAGCTCCGGCTCTACAGATACGCAGTATTTT. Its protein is CASSSGSTDTQYF. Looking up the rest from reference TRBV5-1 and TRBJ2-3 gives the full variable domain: KAGVTQTPRYLIKTRGQQVTLSCSPISGHRSVSWYQQTPGQGLQFLFEYFSETQRNKGNFPGRFSGRQFSNSRSEMNVSTLELGDSALYLCASSSGSTDTQYFGPGTRLTVL.

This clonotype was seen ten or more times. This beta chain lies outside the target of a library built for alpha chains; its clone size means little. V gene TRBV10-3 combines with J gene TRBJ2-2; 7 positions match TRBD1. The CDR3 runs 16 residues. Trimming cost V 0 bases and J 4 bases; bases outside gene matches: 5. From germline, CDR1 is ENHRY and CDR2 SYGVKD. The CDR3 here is CAISESTGRGTGELFF. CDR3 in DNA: TGTGCCATCAGTGAGTCGACAGGGCGCGGCACCGGGGAGCTGTTTTTT.

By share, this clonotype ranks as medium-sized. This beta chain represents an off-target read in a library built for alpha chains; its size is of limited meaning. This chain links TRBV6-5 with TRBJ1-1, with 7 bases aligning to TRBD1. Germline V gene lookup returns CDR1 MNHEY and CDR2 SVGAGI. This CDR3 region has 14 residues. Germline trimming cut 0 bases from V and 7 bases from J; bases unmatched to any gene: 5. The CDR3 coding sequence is TGTGCCAGCAGTTACTCGAGGGGGCAGGATGAAGCTTTCTTT. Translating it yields CASSYSRGQDEAFF.

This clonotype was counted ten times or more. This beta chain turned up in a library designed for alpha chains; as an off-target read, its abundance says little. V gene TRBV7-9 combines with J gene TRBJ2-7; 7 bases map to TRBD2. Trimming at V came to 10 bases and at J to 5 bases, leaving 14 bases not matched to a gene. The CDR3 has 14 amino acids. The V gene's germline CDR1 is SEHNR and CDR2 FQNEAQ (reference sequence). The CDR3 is CATTGPSGGDEQYF. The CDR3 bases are TGTGCCACCACGGGACCTAGCGGCGGGGACGAGCAGTACTTC. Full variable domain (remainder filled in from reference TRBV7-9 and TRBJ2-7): DTGVSQNPRHKITKRGQNVTFRCDPISEHNRLYWYRQTLGQGPEFLTYFQNEAQLEKSRLLSDRFSAERPKGSFSTLEIQRTEQGDSAMYLCATTGPSGGDEQYFGPGTRLTVT.